This TCR beta chain came from a study of early T cells in non-severe SARS-CoV-2 infection. On the study more broadly: Whole-blood bulk RNA, unsorted, was sequenced, and chains were unpaired. Study-wide findings and caveats: Anti-spike CD8 responses were favored in VDJdb matching, and private and CD4 specificities were missed.

In the library, individual cDNA molecules carried attached unique molecular identifiers. In TCRdb, the 5' RACE reads were re-called with MiXCR into one record per CDR3 protein. The table lists 60,000 or so distinct CDR3 sequences, 8% to 9.5% of them singletons. The CDR3 runs to 13 residues. The germline gives CDR1 KGHSH, CDR2 LQKENI. V gave up 1 base and J gave up 6 bases; unmatched junction bases: 0. This clonotype was counted only a few times. The antigen is unknown. V gene TRBV18 combines with J gene TRBJ1-2, with 9 bases fitting TRBD1. The TCR originated in an adult who was a healthcare worker with PCR-confirmed SARS-CoV-2 infection or an uninfected control (not recorded which). The sample was whole blood. The CDR3 reads CASSPRDRDGYTF. For the CDR3, the DNA is TGTGCCAGCTCACCACGGGACAGGGATGGCTACACCTTC.